This T cell receptor (beta chain) was obtained from a study of cytomegalovirus exposure and HLA in healthy donors. PCR was performed using 60 Vbeta and 13 Jbeta primers. The method was immunoSEQ multiplex PCR; TCRdb's version includes in-frame clones alone and lacks a portion of them. The sample holds roughly 99,000 clones, 70% to 85% seen once. Germline CDR1 and CDR2: LNHDA and SQIVND (reference sequence). The CDR3 contains 16 residues. Trimming at V came to 10 bases and at J to 2 bases, leaving 14 bases not matched to a gene. Sequencing input: PBMCs. The chain links TRBV19 to TRBJ1-5, with 7 bases aligning to TRBD1. This TCR came from a male donor in good health and CMV-seronegative. For the CDR3, the DNA is TGTGCCACTAAAGCCGGGACAGTGGACGGCAATCAGCCCCAGCATTTT. Its translation: CATKAGTVDGNQPQHF.